Listed below are T cell receptor beta chains from one sample, sequenced in a study of cytomegalovirus exposure and HLA in healthy donors. The data were produced by immunoSEQ multiplex PCR, yet TCRdb's version contains in-frame clones alone and is incomplete. This sample has 150,000 or so clones, with about 82% found just once. Sequencing was performed on PBMCs. The source of these receptors is a woman between 18 and 29 years old in good health and CMV-seronegative. The CDR3 runs from the conserved cysteine through the conserved F or W. A D gene is named only where the DNA matches it firmly. Not every row has a clone size; where given, it reads once, few, many or a size class.

>-|TRBJ2-7|TRBD2|TRBV7-2
CASSQRGGREGEQYF
TGTGCCAGCAGCCAACGGGGTGGCAGGGAGGGCGAGCAGTACTTC
>-|TRBJ1-3|TRBD1|TRBV13
CASSLAQGDTIYF
TGTGCCAGCAGCTTAGCTCAGGGGGACACCATATATTTT
>-|TRBJ2-5|TRBD2|TRBV14
CASSQGLAGEYETQYF
TGTGCCAGCAGCCAAGGCCTAGCGGGGGAATATGAGACCCAGTACTTC
>-|TRBJ2-1|-|TRBV6-6
CASSYEGDWDNEQFF
TGTGCCAGCAGTTACGAAGGGGATTGGGACAATGAGCAGTTCTTC
>-|TRBJ2-1|-|TRBV19
CASSGGTGGREQFF
TGTGCCAGTAGTGGGGGGACTGGCGGGCGGGAACAGTTCTTC
>-|TRBJ1-1|TRBD1|TRBV18
CASSPPTGRTEAFF
TGTGCCAGCTCACCCCCGACAGGGCGTACTGAAGCTTTCTTT
>-|TRBJ2-5|-|TRBV7-2
CASRSMGRETQYF
TGTGCCAGCAGGAGCATGGGGCGAGAGACCCAGTACTTC
>-|TRBJ1-2|-|TRBV2
CASSESLDKTYGYTF
-
>-|TRBJ2-5|TRBD1|TRBV18
CASSPGQGRETQYF
TGTGCCAGCTCACCCGGACAGGGGCGAGAGACCCAGTACTTC
>few|TRBJ2-3|TRBD2|TRBV2
CASSELAGEEVGDTQYF
TGTGCCAGCAGTGAATTAGCGGGAGAAGAGGTGGGCGATACGCAGTATTTT